The 3 T cell receptor beta chains given below trace back to one sample, sequenced in a study of T-cell memory formation after mild COVID-19. TCRdb analysed the 5' RACE reads with MiXCR anew, one entry per CDR3 protein. The table includes some 600,000 distinct CDR3 sequences, roughly a sixth detected once. Sequencing was carried out using PBMCs or a T cell subset sorted from them (not recorded which). The receptors stem from an adult woman who had mild COVID-19 (a few samples of this study predate the infection). Cell type and time point are not known.

This clonotype was counted only a few times. This chain joins TRBV6-5 and TRBJ2-5; D is possibly TRBD1 (5 bases). This CDR3 has 14 amino acids. The V end lost 2 bases, the J end lost 1 base, and 8 bases lay between the germline ends. Germline V gene lookup returns CDR1 MNHEY and CDR2 SVGAGI. The CDR3 loop reads CASSYMGPQETQYF. DNA of the CDR3: TGTGCCAGCAGTTACATGGGGCCCCAAGAGACCCAGTACTTC.

Here the CDR3 reads CASSMDGGELFF. The CDR3 DNA follows: TGTGCCAGTAGTATGGATGGCGGGGAGCTGTTTTTT. This chain joins TRBV19 and TRBJ2-2; D uncertain. CDR3 size: 12 residues. CDR1 and CDR2 (germline): LNHDA, SQIVND (reference sequence). V dropped 3 bases and J dropped 7 bases, with 6 bases sitting between them.

The gene calls are TRBV7-6 and TRBJ2-2, with D possibly being TRBD2 (5 bases). V was clipped by 3 bases and J by 5 bases, with 13 bases between them. CDR3 length equals 15 residues. Germline V gene data show CDR1 as SGHVS and CDR2 as FNYEAQ. In DNA form, the CDR3 reads TGTGCCAGCAGCTTGAGGGCCCCTGGGACCGGGGAGCTGTTTTTT. Its translation: CASSLRAPGTGELFF.